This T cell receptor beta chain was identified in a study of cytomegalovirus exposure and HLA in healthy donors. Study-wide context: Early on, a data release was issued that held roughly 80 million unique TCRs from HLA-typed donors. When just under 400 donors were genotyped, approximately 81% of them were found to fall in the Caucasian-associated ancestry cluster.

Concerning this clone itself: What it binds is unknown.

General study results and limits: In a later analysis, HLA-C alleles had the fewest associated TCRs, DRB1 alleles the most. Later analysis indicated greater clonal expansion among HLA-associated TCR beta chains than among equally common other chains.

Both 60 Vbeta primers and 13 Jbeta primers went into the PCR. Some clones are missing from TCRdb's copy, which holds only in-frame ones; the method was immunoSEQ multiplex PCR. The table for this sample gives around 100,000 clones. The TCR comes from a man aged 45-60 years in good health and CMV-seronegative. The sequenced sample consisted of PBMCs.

CDR3 sequence reads: CASSLGQGVTIYF. In DNA, the CDR3 is TGTGCCAGCAGCTTAGGACAGGGCGTCACCATATATTTT. The chain links TRBV11-2 to TRBJ1-3; 7 nucleotides align to TRBD1. Trimming removed 1 base from V and 9 bases from J; junction bases left unmatched: 3. Per germline, CDR1 SGHAT and CDR2 FQNNGV. The CDR3 extends over 13 amino acids.